A single sample gave rise to the 15 T cell receptor beta chains below, sequenced in a study of T cell clonotyping in hematopoietic cell transplantation (TCRdb year 2021). Preparation of the library involved the immunoSEQ multiplex PCR assay. The source is immuneACCESS, and TCRdb retained only in-frame sequences with V and J called. Part of the clones is not carried over; for the studies checked, unresolved V genes explain less than half of this, and the remainder is unexplained. Across this sample there are several thousand clones, with around 82% seen only once. The top ten clonotypes cover 22% of the sample. The time point label of this sample denotes: 180 days after allo-HCT. The sample consisted of peripheral blood mononuclear cells, taken 180 days after allogeneic stem cell transplant. The receptors stem from a male patient aged 60 to 75 who had an allogeneic stem cell transplant from an unrelated donor, so T cells may come from the graft donor. Some clones in this sample may be carry-over from other donors' samples.

The rearrangement uses TRBV6-5 and TRBJ2-1, with 13 bases fitting TRBD2. J was trimmed by 6 bases and V by 6 bases; bases with no gene match: 5. The CDR3 runs 15 residues. CDR1 and CDR2 from the germline V gene are MNHEY and SVGAGI. CDR3 residues: CASRTGTSGVNEQFF. The CDR3, as DNA: TGTGCCAGCAGGACCGGGACTAGCGGGGTCAATGAGCAGTTCTTC.

V usage is TRBV28 and J usage is TRBJ2-7; maybe TRBD2 (7 bases). CDR1 is MDHEN, CDR2 SYDVKM, per germline. Trimming left V 7 bases short and J 0 bases short, with 16 bases between. This CDR3 is built from 15 residues. In nucleotides, the CDR3 is TGTGCCAGCAACCCCCGAGGGGGGGGCTCCTACGAGCAGTACTTC. Protein sequence: CASNPRGGGSYEQYF.

The chain links TRBV29-1 to TRBJ2-3; 7 nucleotides agree with TRBD1. Germline-derived CDR1 and CDR2 are SQVTM and ANQGSEA. This CDR3 is 13 amino acids long. J lost 4 bases, V lost 6 bases, and 7 bases had no gene match. Here the CDR3 reads CSVQGVYADTQYF. DNA for the CDR3: TGCAGCGTGCAGGGGGTTTATGCAGATACGCAGTATTTT.

V usage is TRBV19 and J usage is TRBJ1-1, with a possible D match to TRBD1 (5 bases). The CDR3 is made up of 15 amino acids. The V and J ends lost 1 base and 5 bases respectively, with 14 bases between them. CDR1 LNHDA and CDR2 SQIVND come from the germline V gene (reference sequence). CDR3 amino acids: CASSIARGFGTEAFF. CDR3 in DNA: TGTGCCAGTAGTATAGCGAGGGGATTTGGAACTGAAGCTTTCTTT.

This clone was observed a handful of times. This chain uses TRBV7-7 with TRBJ2-2; tentatively, D is TRBD1 (6 bases). This CDR3 spans 13 amino acids. Germline V lookup: CDR1 SSHAT, CDR2 FNYEAQ (reference sequence). V was cut by 5 bases and J by 6 bases, with 10 bases left in between. The CDR3 coding sequence is TGTGCCAGCAGCGAACAGGGCCCCGGGGAGCTGTTTTTT. Translating gives CASSEQGPGELFF.

A few counts support this clone. J is TRBJ2-3 and V is TRBV7-9; TRBD2 aligns across 7 bases. Germline V gene sequence: CDR1 SEHNR, CDR2 FQNEAQ (reference sequence). This CDR3 spans 15 amino acids. V was pared by 5 bases and J by 2 bases, with 7 bases of the junction left unmatched. The CDR3 sequence: CASSRTRRDTDTQYF. In nucleotides, the CDR3 is TGTGCCAGCAGCCGGACTAGGAGGGACACAGATACGCAGTATTTT.

This clone was seen only once. The chain links TRBV7-8 to TRBJ2-7, with unresolved D. V shed 2 bases and J shed 3 bases, with 11 bases lying between them. Germline CDR1 is SGHVS and CDR2 is FQNEAQ. This CDR3 region has 14 residues. CDR3 sequence reads: CASSLNTEYYEQYF. DNA for the CDR3: TGTGCCAGCAGCTTAAATACTGAATACTACGAGCAGTACTTC.

The V gene is TRBV7-2, the J gene TRBJ1-5; 10 bases fit TRBD1. There are 16 residues in the CDR3. V lost 5 bases, J lost 3 bases, and 7 bases stayed unmatched. CDR1 is SGHTA, CDR2 FQGNSA, per germline. The DNA for the CDR3 is TGTGCCAGCAGCCGCGACAGGGGGCTCGACAATCAGCCCCAGCATTTT. Translation: CASSRDRGLDNQPQHF.

The chain carries TRBV28 and TRBJ1-1; 8 bases are shared with TRBD1. Germline CDR1 is MDHEN and CDR2 is SYDVKM. The CDR3 runs to 15 residues. V gave up 2 bases and J gave up 6 bases; unmatched junction bases: 8. CDR3 residues: CASSLPDRAGAEAFF. CDR3 bases: TGTGCCAGCAGTTTACCGGACAGGGCAGGGGCTGAAGCTTTCTTT.

The chain is built from TRBV2 and TRBJ1-5; D is ambiguous. The CDR3 is made up of 14 amino acids. Germline V gene sequence: CDR1 SNHLY, CDR2 FYNNEI. V was shortened by 5 bases and J by 2 bases, with 10 bases between the two germline ends. CDR3 bases: TGTGCCAGCAGTTTGGAGAGAGGCAATCAGCCCCAGCATTTT. This translates into CASSLERGNQPQHF.

The sample holds a few counts of this clone. The genes are TRBV19 and TRBJ1-5; maybe TRBD1 (6 bases). CDR1 and CDR2 (germline): LNHDA, SQIVND (reference sequence). Between the trimmed V and J ends, which lost 4 bases and 6 bases, there was a span of 13 bases. The CDR3 loop spans 14 amino acids. CDR3 sequence reads: CASSTQGMVQPQHF. Written as DNA, the CDR3 is TGTGCCAGTAGTACCCAGGGGATGGTTCAGCCCCAGCATTTT.

The chain has TRBV9 and TRBJ1-5; TRBD1 is a possible D gene (6 bases). The V gene lost 4 bases and the J gene lost 5 bases, with 13 bases spanning the gap. The CDR3 contains 14 residues. Looked up from germline, CDR1 is SGDLS and CDR2 is YYNGEE. This CDR3 reads CASSPDRIYQPQHF. CDR3 nucleotides: TGTGCCAGCAGCCCAGACAGGATTTATCAGCCCCAGCATTTT. Drawing the rest from reference TRBV9 and TRBJ1-5, the complete variable domain is DSGVTQTPKHLITATGQRVTLRCSPRSGDLSVYWYQQSLDQGLQFLIQYYNGEERAKGNILERFSAQQFPDLHSELNLSSLELGDSALYFCASSPDRIYQPQHFGDGTRLSIL.

J is TRBJ2-1 and V is TRBV10-1; tentatively, D is TRBD2 (6 bases). Trimming shortened V by 2 bases and J by 5 bases, and 16 bases separated the two germline ends. CDR3 size: 16 residues. Germline CDR1 and CDR2: WNHNN and SYGVQD (reference sequence). CDR3 bases: TGCGCCAGCAGTGAGGTTGCGGGGAACTCAAACAATGAGCAGTTCTTC. As protein: CASSEVAGNSNNEQFF.

V usage is TRBV7-9 and J usage is TRBJ1-5, with a weak D call TRBD1 (5 bases). CDR3 length equals 14 residues. Per the germline V gene, CDR1 is SEHNR and CDR2 is FQNEAQ (reference sequence). V lost 1 base and J 3 bases, leaving 7 bases between the germline ends. The CDR3 DNA sequence: TGTGCCAGCAGCTTAGAGGGGATCAATCAGCCCCAGCATTTT. Protein sequence: CASSLEGINQPQHF.

V usage is TRBV19 and J usage is TRBJ1-1; 9 nucleotides match TRBD1. The CDR3 runs 18 residues. The germline gives CDR1 LNHDA, CDR2 SQIVND (reference sequence). Losses at the gene ends were 5 bases for V and 0 bases for J; bases not matched to a gene: 13. CDR3 sequence reads: CASSRRADRGIMNTEAFF. The DNA of the CDR3 is TGTGCCAGTAGTCGGCGGGCGGACAGGGGAATTATGAACACTGAAGCTTTCTTT.